This TCR beta chain was recovered during a study of long-term antiretroviral therapy in people with HIV. Study-wide background: There is a gap of about a decade between the earliest samples and the later 2015 immediate-ART recommendation. Regarding the study as a whole: With ART, diversity went up but was still lower than in transplant donor controls.

Turning to this clone: Its antigen is not known.

There are 15 residues in the CDR3. CDR1 SEHNR and CDR2 FQNEAQ come from the germline V gene (reference sequence). V lost 5 bases to trimming and J lost 4 bases, with 17 bases between them. immunoSEQ v3.0 was run at survey level. Clones were sequenced by immunoSEQ multiplex PCR, and TCRdb holds only the in-frame ones, with some missing. The top ten hold over 8% of the sample, which has about 25,000 clones, around 80% seen once. Every donor contributed at least one pre-ART and at least two post-ART PBMC samples. This rearrangement joins TRBV7-9 to TRBJ1-2, with a possible D match to TRBD1 (5 bases). Sequences were derived from unsorted PBMCs, sampled 1.2 years after starting antiretroviral therapy. The sequence derives from a woman between 35 and 50 years old with HIV. The CDR3 loop is CASSPTGGGLYGYTF. The CDR3, as DNA: TGTGCCAGCAGCCCTACAGGTGGGGGACTCTATGGCTACACCTTC.